These 6 T cell receptor beta chains originate from one sample sequenced in a study of blood T cell repertoires in COVID-19. Libraries were prepared by immunoSEQ multiplex PCR; TCRdb keeps only in-frame clonotypes and omits some of them. The data show over 250,000 clones, 91% seen once. The material sequenced was peripheral blood. The receptor set was obtained from a young adult with COVID-19, enrolled during active disease.

The chain links TRBV4-1 to TRBJ1-2; tentatively, D is TRBD1 (6 bases). The CDR3 length is 15 residues. Trimming removed 0 bases at V and 8 bases at J, with 16 bases between. Germline-derived CDR1 and CDR2 are MGHRA and YSYEKL. CDR3 in amino acids: CASSQDRAGALGYTF. For the CDR3, the DNA is TGCGCCAGCAGCCAAGATAGGGCAGGGGCGCTCGGCTACACCTTC.

V is TRBV19 and J is TRBJ1-5; no reliable D call. The CDR3 has 14 residues. V lost 7 bases, J lost 2 bases, and 12 bases lay in between. Germline V gene sequence: CDR1 LNHDA, CDR2 SQIVND (reference sequence). The CDR3 DNA is TGTGCCAGTACCCGGGTTGCGGGCAATCAGCCCCAGCATTTT. Its protein is CASTRVAGNQPQHF.

The chain links TRBV2 to TRBJ1-2; D unresolved. Looked up from germline, CDR1 is SNHLY and CDR2 is FYNNEI. The germline V and J ends were trimmed by 4 bases and 6 bases, with 12 bases remaining between them. This CDR3 comprises 13 residues. The DNA for the CDR3 is TGTGCCAGCAGTGTCGAGGGTCGGGATGGCTACACCTTC. Residues: CASSVEGRDGYTF.

The V gene is TRBV30, the J gene TRBJ1-6, with 10 bases that match TRBD1. Germline CDR1 GTSNPN, CDR2 SVGIG (reference sequence). The CDR3 is made up of 16 amino acids. V lost 4 bases, J lost 9 bases, and 12 bases stayed unmatched. CDR3 in amino acids: CAWTLRRTGGISPLHF. CDR3 sequence (DNA): TGTGCCTGGACCTTACGCAGGACAGGGGGAATTTCACCCCTCCACTTT.

The V call is TRBV15, the J call TRBJ2-3; no definite D call. V was trimmed by 3 bases and J by 1 base, leaving 5 bases between them. The CDR3 runs 13 residues. Germline V gives CDR1 LNHNV, CDR2 YYDKDF (reference sequence). The CDR3 reads CATSRGGTDTQYF. CDR3 coding DNA: TGTGCCACCAGCAGGGGCGGCACAGATACGCAGTATTTT.

V and J are TRBV7-8 and TRBJ2-1; 10 bases match TRBD2. Germline loops: CDR1 SGHVS, CDR2 FQNEAQ. V lost 0 bases, J lost 6 bases, and 5 bases stayed unmatched. This CDR3 has 16 residues. The CDR3 region is CASSLAPLAGPNEQFF. CDR3 DNA sequence: TGTGCCAGCAGCTTAGCGCCACTAGCGGGACCCAATGAGCAGTTCTTC.